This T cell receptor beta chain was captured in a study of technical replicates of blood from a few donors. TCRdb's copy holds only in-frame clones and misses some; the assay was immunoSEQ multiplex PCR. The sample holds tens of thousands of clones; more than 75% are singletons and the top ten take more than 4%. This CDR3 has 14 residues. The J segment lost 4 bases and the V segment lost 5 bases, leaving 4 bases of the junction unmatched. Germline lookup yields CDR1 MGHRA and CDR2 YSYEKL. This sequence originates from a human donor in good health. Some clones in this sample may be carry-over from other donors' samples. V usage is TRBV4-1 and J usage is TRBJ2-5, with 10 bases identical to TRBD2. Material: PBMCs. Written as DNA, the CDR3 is TGCGCCAGCAGCTCGCGGACTAGCGGAGAGACCCAGTACTTC. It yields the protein CASSSRTSGETQYF.